This TCR beta chain emerged from a study of T cell responses to AZD1222 COVID-19 vaccine. This CDR3 is 16 amino acids long. The germline CDR1 and CDR2 sequences are SGHNT and YENEEA. With V trimmed by 5 bases and J by 6 bases, 7 bases remained unmatched. Data came from immunoSEQ multiplex PCR; TCRdb stores just in-frame clones and leaves some out. The sample yields 140,000 or so clones, roughly nine tenths seen once. The origin of this receptor is an adult in good health. The chain uses TRBV11-3 and TRBJ2-2; TRBD1 agrees at 12 bases. The material was peripheral blood, obtained on day 0 of AZD1222 vaccination. DNA of the CDR3: TGTGCCAGCAGCCGGCCGGGACAGGGGGCGTCCGGGGAGCTGTTTTTT. This sequence encodes CASSRPGQGASGELFF.